This T cell receptor (beta chain) was retrieved from a study of OX40 agonist ivuxolimab in advanced cancers. Study details: Intravenous ivuxolimab was administered to patients every 2 weeks at 0.01 to 10 mg/kg. Prior anti-PD-1, anti-PD-L1 or anti-CTLA-4 therapy did not bar entry, and about 40% had some.

Notes on the study in general: CD8+ T cells were the subset that, on average, had more expanded clones than CD4+. The antigen specificity of the peripheral T cells (those that were expanded) was not determined.

Turning to this clone: The antigen is not known.

The repertoire was sequenced with immunoSEQ multiplex PCR; TCRdb's copy has only in-frame clones and lacks some. The sample includes about 110,000 clones, 75% to 95% of them seen just once. The material was CD4+ or CD8+ T cells sorted from blood, obtained in a trial of the OX40 agonist ivuxolimab. The origin of this receptor is an adult with an advanced solid tumor such as melanoma, head and neck, liver or kidney cancer.

This CDR3 is CASSQDSGSRANEQYF. The CDR3 DNA follows: TGCGCCAGCAGCCAAGATTCGGGAAGCAGGGCCAACGAGCAGTACTTC. The chain employs TRBV4-1 and TRBJ2-7; D could derive from TRBD1 or TRBD2 (5 bases each). This CDR3 spans 16 amino acids. V lost 0 bases to trimming and J lost 5 bases, with 17 bases between them. Germline V gene data show CDR1 as MGHRA and CDR2 as YSYEKL.